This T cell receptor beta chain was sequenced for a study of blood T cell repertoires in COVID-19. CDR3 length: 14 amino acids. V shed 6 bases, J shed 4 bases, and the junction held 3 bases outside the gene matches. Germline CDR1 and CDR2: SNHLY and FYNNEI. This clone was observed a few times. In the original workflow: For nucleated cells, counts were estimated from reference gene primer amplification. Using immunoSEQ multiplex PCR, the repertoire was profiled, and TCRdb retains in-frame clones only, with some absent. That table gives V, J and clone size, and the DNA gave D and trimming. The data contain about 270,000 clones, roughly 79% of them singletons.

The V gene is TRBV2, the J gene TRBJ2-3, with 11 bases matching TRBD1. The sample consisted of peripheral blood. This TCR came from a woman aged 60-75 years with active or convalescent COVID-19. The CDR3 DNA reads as TGTGCCAGCAGGGGACAGGGGGTACCAGATACGCAGTATTTT. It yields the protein CASRGQGVPDTQYF. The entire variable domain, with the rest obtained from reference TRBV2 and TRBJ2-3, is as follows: EPEVTQTPSHQVTQMGQEVILRCVPISNHLYFYWYRQILGQKVEFLVSFYNNEISEKSEIFDDQFSVERPDGSNFTLKIRSTKLEDSAMYFCASRGQGVPDTQYFGPGTRLTVL.